The 26 T cell receptor beta chains below were found in one sample sequenced in a study of T cell repertoires in cytomegalovirus infection. These receptors' antigens are unknown. MiXCR was run by TCRdb on the reads, yielding one entry per CDR3 protein. In the table there are around 900,000 distinct CDR3 sequences, more than 25% of which are singletons. The specimen comprised cultured CD8+ T cells from PBMCs, sampled from culture after CMV antigen stimulation. The receptors were sampled from a human donor in good health (CMV status not recorded). Some clones in this sample may be carry-over from other donors' samples.

This chain uses TRBV18 with TRBJ1-5; weak D call: TRBD1 (6 bases). The CDR3 runs 20 residues. V was trimmed by 3 bases and J by 0 bases, leaving 24 bases between them. Looked up from germline, CDR1 is KGHSH and CDR2 is LQKENI. The CDR3 DNA reads TGTGCCAGCTCACCCTTCGGCAGGGGCGCGGAGATTTATAGCAATCAGCCCCAGCATTTT. Protein sequence: CASSPFGRGAEIYSNQPQHF. The whole variable domain, remainder taken from reference TRBV18 and TRBJ1-5, is NAGVMQNPRHLVRRRGQEARLRCSPMKGHSHVYWYRQLPEEGLKFMVYLQKENIIDESGMPKERFSAEFPKEGPSILRIQQVVRGDSAAYFCASSPFGRGAEIYSNQPQHFGDGTRLSIL.

The chain joins TRBV10-2 to TRBJ2-7; TRBD1 matches at 7 bases. Trimming removed 4 bases from V and 0 bases from J; junction bases left unmatched: 3. The CDR3 consists of 14 residues. Germline V gene lookup returns CDR1 WSHSY and CDR2 SAAADI. The CDR3 DNA reads TGCGCCAGCAGTGTAGACAGGGCCTCCTACGAGCAGTACTTC. Translation: CASSVDRASYEQYF.

This clonotype was observed a few times. This chain uses TRBV12-3 or TRBV12-4 with TRBJ2-2; 8 bases are a match to TRBD2. CDR3 length: 14 residues. The ends lost 8 bases at V and 3 bases at J; junction bases unmatched: 5. CDR3 region: CASVRTSYTGELFF. CDR3 coding DNA: TGTGCCAGCGTCAGGACTAGCTACACCGGGGAGCTGTTTTTT.

The chain couples TRBV7-9 to TRBJ2-5; TRBD1 is a possible D gene (6 bases). The V end lost 4 bases, the J end lost 5 bases, and 14 bases lay between the germline ends. The CDR3 covers 14 residues. Germline CDR1 SEHNR, CDR2 FQNEAQ (reference sequence). CDR3 region: CASSSDRRSETQYF. The DNA for the CDR3 is TGTGCCAGCAGCTCCGACAGGAGGTCTGAGACCCAGTACTTC.

On this clonotype itself: This is likely an artifact of a read error, given a far larger clone one base away. This chain connects TRBV28 to TRBJ2-1, with D possibly being TRBD1 or TRBD2 (5 bases each). The J call may be incorrect, as the DNA end agrees better with TRBJ2-7. The length of the CDR3 is 14 residues. Germline CDR1 MDHEN, CDR2 SYDVKM. The CDR3 loop reads CASSPGIGAYEQYF. In DNA form, the CDR3 reads TGTGCCAGCAGTCCCGGGATAGGGGCCTACGAGCAGTACTTC.

In this sample, this clonotype turned up a few times. The genes are TRBV19 and TRBJ1-5, with D unresolved. Looked up from germline, CDR1 is LNHDA and CDR2 is SQIVND (reference sequence). Between the trimmed V and J ends, which lost 1 base and 2 bases, there was a span of 15 bases. CDR3 length: 17 residues. This CDR3 reads CASSIGPAYTGNQPQHF. In DNA, the CDR3 is TGTGCCAGTAGTATAGGGCCAGCGTATACGGGCAATCAGCCCCAGCATTTT.

This clonotype was seen many times. The CDR3 loop is CASSFDPGSLDYGYTF. CDR3 nucleotides: TGTGCCAGCAGCTTTGATCCGGGGAGTTTAGACTATGGCTACACCTTC. The chain joins TRBV7-2 to TRBJ1-2; D unclear. The ends were cut back, 3 bases at V and 3 bases at J, with 17 bases in the middle. This CDR3 has 16 amino acids. Germline V gene data show CDR1 as SGHTA and CDR2 as FQGNSA.

This clonotype was detected many times. The rearrangement joins TRBV6-5 to TRBJ1-1, with D unresolved. Between the trimmed V and J ends, which lost 0 bases and 1 base, there was a span of 6 bases. The CDR3 has 14 amino acids. The germline gives CDR1 MNHEY, CDR2 SVGAGI. CDR3 DNA sequence: TGTGCCAGCAGTTACTCGGACCCGAACACTGAAGCTTTCTTT. It specifies CASSYSDPNTEAFF.

This clonotype was observed a few times. The chain links TRBV6-6 to TRBJ2-7; D might be TRBD1 (6 bases). The CDR3 contains 16 residues. Germline CDR1 MNHNY, CDR2 SVGAGI (reference sequence). The ends were cut back, 5 bases at V and 3 bases at J, with 20 bases in the middle. The CDR3 protein is CASSPGVAGGGYEQYF. Written as DNA, the CDR3 is TGTGCCAGCAGTCCAGGGGTGGCTGGGGGTGGCTACGAGCAGTACTTC.

V usage is TRBV6-5 and J usage is TRBJ2-1, with TRBD1 matching over 8 bases. The CDR3 contains 16 residues. With V trimmed by 2 bases and J by 4 bases, 7 bases remained unmatched. The germline CDR1 and CDR2 sequences are MNHEY and SVGAGI. The CDR3, as DNA: TGTGCCAGCAGTTACAAGACAGGGGTGTTATACAATGAGCAGTTCTTC. Its protein product is CASSYKTGVLYNEQFF.

This clonotype was seen only a few times. The chain combines TRBV6-2 or TRBV6-3 with TRBJ2-3; D is undetermined. Germline assignment: CDR1 MNHEY and CDR2 SVGEGT. Trimming stripped 2 bases from V and 4 bases from J, with 10 bases between. The CDR3 runs 14 residues. The CDR3 is CASSYVEPADTQYF. The CDR3 DNA is TGTGCCAGCAGTTACGTAGAGCCAGCAGATACGCAGTATTTT.

Comment on this clonotype: Its ends do not fully match the called genes, so a read error is possible. V is TRBV5-6 and J is TRBJ1-1; TRBD1 might be the D (5 bases). Germline-derived CDR1 and CDR2 are SGHDT and YYEEEE. The CDR3 runs 14 residues. The CDR3 spells CASSLAGPNTVAFF. CDR3 bases: TGTGCCAGCAGCTTGGCGGGACCCAACACTGTAGCTTTCTTT. Drawing the rest from reference TRBV5-6 and TRBJ1-1, the complete variable domain is DAGVTQSPTHLIKTRGQQVTLRCSPKSGHDTVSWYQQALGQGPQFIFQYYEEEERQRGNFPDRFSGHQFPNYSSELNVNALLLGDSALYLCASSLAGPNTVAFFGQGTRLTVV.

There are a few counts of this clonotype. The chain employs TRBV7-9 and TRBJ2-7; TRBD1 matches at 8 bases. The CDR3 length is 17 residues. V trimming: 5 bases; J trimming: 7 bases; junction bases outside the gene matches: 19. Germline lookup yields CDR1 SEHNR and CDR2 FQNEAQ (reference sequence). CDR3 bases: TGTGCCAGCAGCCCCCGGACAGGGATCAGGGGTGTAGGGGAGCAGTACTTC. Translated: CASSPRTGIRGVGEQYF. The full variable domain, its missing parts supplied by reference TRBV7-9 and TRBJ2-7, is DTGVSQNPRHKITKRGQNVTFRCDPISEHNRLYWYRQTLGQGPEFLTYFQNEAQLEKSRLLSDRFSAERPKGSFSTLEIQRTEQGDSAMYLCASSPRTGIRGVGEQYFGPGTRLTVT.

This clonotype was counted at least ten times. V usage is TRBV7-9 and J usage is TRBJ2-2; D not certain. The V and J ends lost 6 bases and 4 bases respectively, with 15 bases between them. Germline-derived CDR1 and CDR2 are SEHNR and FQNEAQ (reference sequence). This CDR3 has 15 residues. The CDR3 is CASSLSYMGTGELFF. The CDR3 DNA reads as TGTGCCAGCAGTCTTTCTTACATGGGCACCGGGGAGCTGTTTTTT.

The V gene is TRBV27, the J gene TRBJ1-5; D unresolved. This CDR3 is 14 amino acids long. Germline-derived CDR1 and CDR2 are MNHEY and SMNVEV (reference sequence). V lost 2 bases to trimming and J lost 3 bases, with 8 bases between them. The CDR3, as DNA: TGTGCCAGCAGTTTAAACGGGTTCAATCAGCCCCAGCATTTT. This translates into CASSLNGFNQPQHF.

The V gene is TRBV6-5, the J gene TRBJ1-5; no firm D call. The V and J ends lost 2 bases and 3 bases respectively, with 11 bases between them. Germline loops: CDR1 MNHEY, CDR2 SVGAGI. The CDR3 covers 15 residues. CDR3 DNA sequence: TGTGCCAGCAGTTACACGCCAGACTACAATCAGCCCCAGCATTTT. Its protein is CASSYTPDYNQPQHF.

This clonotype was seen a few times. The chain carries TRBV4-2 and TRBJ2-1; 12 nucleotides align to TRBD2. J gave up 8 bases and V 2 bases, and 7 bases lay outside the gene matches. This CDR3 has 16 amino acids. From germline, CDR1 is LGHNA and CDR2 YNFKEQ. The CDR3, as DNA: TGTGCCAGCAGCCAACCCCTAGCGGGGGGGCAAGATGAGCAGTTCTTC. Translating gives CASSQPLAGGQDEQFF.

This clonotype was seen only a few times. J is TRBJ2-7 and V is TRBV7-9; D is possibly TRBD1 (7 bases). This CDR3 contains 14 residues. Deletions cut 5 bases from V and 4 bases from J, with 15 bases between. Germline V CDR1 and CDR2: SEHNR, FQNEAQ (reference sequence). The CDR3 loop is CASSGGGRGYEQYF. The CDR3 DNA follows: TGTGCCAGCAGCGGGGGAGGCAGGGGGTACGAGCAGTACTTC. Combining the CDR3 with reference TRBV7-9 and TRBJ2-7 gives the whole variable domain DTGVSQNPRHKITKRGQNVTFRCDPISEHNRLYWYRQTLGQGPEFLTYFQNEAQLEKSRLLSDRFSAERPKGSFSTLEIQRTEQGDSAMYLCASSGGGRGYEQYFGPGTRLTVT.

This clonotype was seen many times. The V and J genes are TRBV12-3 or TRBV12-4 and TRBJ2-5; D gene unclear. The CDR3 has 13 residues. Trimming removed 8 bases from V and 3 bases from J, with 13 bases in between. This CDR3 is CASCMGWKETQYF. CDR3 nucleotide sequence: TGTGCCAGCTGTATGGGTTGGAAAGAGACCCAGTACTTC.

This clonotype was counted a few times. The J gene is TRBJ2-5, the V gene TRBV6-2 or TRBV6-3; TRBD2 matches 8 bases. The J segment lost 2 bases and the V segment lost 6 bases, leaving 11 bases of the junction unmatched. In germline, CDR1 is MNHEY, CDR2 SVGEGT. The CDR3 length is 16 residues. This CDR3 reads CASRKVAGPLQETQYF. In DNA form, the CDR3 reads TGTGCCAGCAGGAAAGTAGCGGGGCCCCTACAAGAGACCCAGTACTTC.

The V call is TRBV7-6, the J call TRBJ2-5; 7 positions match TRBD1. Germline V gene data show CDR1 as SGHVS and CDR2 as FNYEAQ. After removal of 6 bases from V and 2 bases from J, the junction contained 6 bases not matched to a gene. This CDR3 contains 14 residues. The CDR3 is CASRSRDRQETQYF. CDR3 sequence (DNA): TGTGCCAGCAGATCCCGGGACAGACAAGAGACCCAGTACTTC.

This chain links TRBV7-6 with TRBJ2-1; 7 bases fit TRBD1. The CDR3 contains 14 residues. Germline V CDR1 and CDR2: SGHVS, FNYEAQ. With V trimmed by 3 bases and J by 6 bases, 5 bases remained unmatched. The CDR3 protein is CASSLARDSNEQFF. DNA of the CDR3: TGTGCCAGCAGCTTGGCCAGGGACAGCAATGAGCAGTTCTTC.

This clonotype was observed a few times. The chain recombines TRBV20-1 with TRBJ1-1, with D possibly TRBD1 on 6 matching bases. The CDR3 is 14 residues long. CDR1 and CDR2 from the germline V gene are DFQATT and SNEGSKA (reference sequence). The V end was cut by 5 bases, the J end by 0 bases, with 13 bases between. In DNA, the CDR3 is TGCAGTGCTTCACGGGGGGCCATGAACACTGAAGCTTTCTTT. This gives the protein CSASRGAMNTEAFF.

This clonotype came up a few times. The chain links TRBV12-3 or TRBV12-4 to TRBJ1-1; 8 nucleotides align to TRBD1. J lost 1 base, V lost 7 bases, and 8 bases had no gene match. The CDR3 has 15 residues. As DNA, the CDR3 is TGTGCCAGCACCGCGGACAGGGCTTGGAACACTGAAGCTTTCTTT. Protein: CASTADRAWNTEAFF.

This clonotype came up a few times. CDR3 protein: CASSQTGGYEQFF. The CDR3 DNA follows: TGTGCCAGCAGCCAAACCGGAGGCTATGAGCAGTTCTTC. The chain is built from TRBV14 and TRBJ2-1; a weak D match, TRBD2 (5 bases). Germline V lookup: CDR1 SGHDN, CDR2 FVKESK. The CDR3 totals 13 residues. The germline V and J ends were trimmed by 2 bases and 8 bases, with 10 bases remaining between them.

This clonotype has a count of ten or more. The V and J genes are TRBV12-3 or TRBV12-4 and TRBJ2-7; 9 nucleotides match TRBD1. The trim removed 7 bases at V and 4 bases at J, leaving 8 bases unmatched. This CDR3 is built from 14 residues. The CDR3 protein is CASTLGQGWYEQYF. The CDR3 DNA is TGTGCCAGCACCCTGGGACAGGGTTGGTACGAGCAGTACTTC.